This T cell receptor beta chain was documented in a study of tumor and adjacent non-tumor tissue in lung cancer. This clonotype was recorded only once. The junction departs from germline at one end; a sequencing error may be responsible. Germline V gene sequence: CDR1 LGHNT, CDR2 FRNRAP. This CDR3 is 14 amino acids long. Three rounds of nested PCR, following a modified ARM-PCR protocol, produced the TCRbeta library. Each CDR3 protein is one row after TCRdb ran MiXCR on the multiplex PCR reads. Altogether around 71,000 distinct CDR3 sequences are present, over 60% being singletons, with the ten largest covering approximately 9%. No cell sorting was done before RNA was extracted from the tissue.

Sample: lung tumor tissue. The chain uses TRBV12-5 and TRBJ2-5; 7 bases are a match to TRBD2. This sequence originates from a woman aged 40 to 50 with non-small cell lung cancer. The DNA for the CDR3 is TGTGCAAGTGGTTTGGGGGGGGTGTATGAGACCCAATACTTC. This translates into CASGLGGVYETQYF.